This TCR beta chain was recovered during a study of blood T cell repertoires in COVID-19 (dated by TCRdb to 2020 to 2022). Regarding the complete study: Samples from collaborators originated in the United States, Italy and Spain and spanned both the acute and convalescent phases of COVID-19. Samples were obtained from the ongoing ImmuneRACE study (first 160 participants) and from 1,254 subjects provided by 6 global collaborators. Where available, HLA class I and class II types were obtained from metadata supplied by the sample provider rather than from assay-based typing. The material from the prospective study consisted of cDNA or gDNA derived from T cells, B-cell-depleted T cells, or PBMCs. Nearly every sample came with metadata listing a de-identified subject ID, COVID-19 status, age in years and sex. Deeply sampled blood TCRbeta repertoires from subjects exposed to, actively infected with, or recovered from COVID-19 were included in the dataset. The repertoires were released in a freely available public database meant as a resource for research on the immune response to SARS-CoV-2.

This clone has only one observation. Its antigen remains unidentified. No clone much larger than this one lies a single base away; base qualities are absent. What the work shows at the level of the full study, not this receptor alone: Clinical and demographic metadata were provided uncurated, with the amount varying by source and participant.

The collaborating institutions used their own protocols to collect whole blood in K2EDTA tubes. For TCRbeta analysis, collaborators shipped samples as frozen whole blood, isolated PBMCs, or DNA extracted from either of those sample types. Inclusive of the bounding cysteine and phenylalanine, the CDR3 is 14 residues long. CDR3 DNA only is kept here, 42 bases in frame from base 1. CDR1 and CDR2, per the germline V gene (reference sequence), are LNHDA and SQIVND. V is reduced by 3 bases and J by 4 bases, leaving a spacing of 10 bases between them. The immunoSEQ Assay, a bias-controlled multiplex PCR, was used to amplify TCRbeta CDR3 regions from genomic DNA. In the authors' own workflow: The number of nucleated cells in each sample was estimated by amplification of reference gene primers within the assay. To quantify the absolute abundance of each unique TCRbeta CDR3 rearrangement, sequence reads were collapsed and filtered. Productive Simpson clonality was computed per sample as the square root of Simpson's diversity index over productive rearrangements. Here the immuneACCESS table is served through TCRdb, limited to in-frame sequences with V and J called. Missing clones are a known gap in these copies; in checked studies unresolved V genes cover under half, and the rest lacks a known reason. V and J calls and clone size are copied from that table; D and trimming were computed from the DNA. In all, the sample holds about 82,000 clones, and roughly four fifths of those were seen once. The ten most abundant clones make up approximately 6.8% of the sample.

The sequenced sample consisted of peripheral blood. This sequence originates from a man in his forties or fifties with active or convalescent COVID-19. This chain joins TRBV19 to TRBJ1-3; the D gene cannot be named for sure. The DNA reads TGTGCCAGTAGTATGCTAGGAGGAGGAAACACCATATATTTT. This encodes CASSMLGGGNTIYF.